A selection of T cell receptor beta chains follows, all from one sample in a study of Ad26.COV2.S vaccination and SARS-CoV-2 variants. Assay: immunoSEQ multiplex PCR; the TCRdb copy retains only in-frame clones and omits some. The data show under 150,000 clones, about nine tenths seen once. The sample in question was peripheral blood, obtained after recovery from COVID-19. These TCRs come from a human donor who had recovered from COVID-19. The CDR3 runs from the conserved cysteine through the conserved F or W. A D gene is named only where the DNA matches it firmly.

V	J	D	CDR3
TRBV6-5	TRBJ2-2	NA	CASSYRENTGELFF
TRBV4-1	TRBJ2-2	NA	CASSQEGGRDPTGELFF
TRBV6-1	TRBJ2-2	NA	CASSELRGVTGELFF
TRBV27	TRBJ2-3	NA	CASSSLGRTTDTQYF
TRBV5-1	TRBJ1-6	NA	CASGGESSYNSPLHF
TRBV19	TRBJ1-1	NA	CASGWGTEAFF
TRBV6-5	TRBJ1-6	NA	CASSRDGDSPLHF
TRBV5-1	TRBJ1-3	NA	CASSLEGGSGNTIYF
TRBV5-1	TRBJ2-6	NA	CASSLGGTSGTGANVLTF
TRBV25-1	TRBJ2-7	NA	CASSESRVPYEQYF
TRBV9	TRBJ2-7	NA	CASSSRWAPYEQYF
TRBV5-4	TRBJ2-1	NA	CASSAGLSSYNEQFF
TRBV6-5	TRBJ1-1	NA	CASSQPGQNTEAFF
TRBV12-3/TRBV12-4	TRBJ1-1	NA	CASRVSGGEAFF
TRBV28	TRBJ1-5	NA	CASSFEEQPQHF
TRBV12-5	TRBJ1-2	NA	CASGPGTSVYGYTF
TRBV7-9	TRBJ2-3	TRBD1	CASSLGDRGVLGTQYF
TRBV2	TRBJ1-5	NA	CASSRENSNQPQHF
TRBV28	TRBJ2-4	NA	CASRGKNIQYF
TRBV5-5	TRBJ1-3	NA	CASSFGVVNTIYF
TRBV19	TRBJ1-1	TRBD1	CASRGQDRGYRTEAFF
TRBV7-9	TRBJ2-1	NA	CASSLDFGGRFNNEQFF
TRBV20-1	TRBJ2-3	NA	CSASLGTSTDTQYF
TRBV2	TRBJ1-6	TRBD1	CASGTGGAIQASPLHF